This entry is about one T cell receptor (beta chain). Its target is unknown. These data originate in a study of cytomegalovirus exposure and HLA in healthy donors. PCR primers comprised 60 Vbeta and 13 Jbeta primers. The table came from immunoSEQ multiplex PCR; TCRdb's copy has only in-frame clones and leaves some out. The profile shows 150,000 or so clones, 65% to 85% of them singletons. The V and J ends lost 2 bases and 4 bases respectively, with 8 bases between them. CDR1 MNHEY and CDR2 SVGAGI come from the germline V gene. The CDR3 contains 13 residues. Overall study results and limits: TCR beta sequences reportedly predicted most subjects' HLA-A and HLA-B alleles accurately. Generally TCR sequences proved uncommon, though certain public TCRs appeared in numerous donors.

In nominal health when sampled, donors likely had unrecorded immune exposures nonetheless. Material: PBMCs. This TCR came from a man in his fifties or sixties in good health and CMV-seropositive. The V and J genes are TRBV6-5 and TRBJ1-1, with D tentatively TRBD1 (5 bases). CDR3 region: CASSYDQGTEAFF. Written as DNA, the CDR3 is TGTGCCAGCAGTTACGACCAGGGCACTGAAGCTTTCTTT.